Listed below are T cell receptor beta chains from one sample, sequenced in a study of identical twins. TCRdb used MiXCR to reprocess the 5' RACE reads, holding one entry per CDR3 protein. This table holds 400,000 to 600,000 distinct CDR3 sequences, more than 20% found once. These data also formed part of another study, on yellow fever vaccine responses in identical twins.

Material for sequencing was CD4+ T cells sorted from blood. The receptors were gathered from a woman aged 18-29 years in good health. Each CDR3 is given with its conserved first and last residue. D genes are given only for firm matches. Rows may omit the clone size; those that give it use once, few, many or a size class.

CDR3 DNA | CDR3 protein | clone size | D gene | J gene | V gene
TGTGCCAGCAGCCAGACTAGCGGGCTTTCCTACGAGCAGTACTTC | CASSQTSGLSYEQYF | few | TRBD2 | TRBJ2-7 | TRBV3-1
TGTGCCATCAGAGGGACAGGGCGACCGGACTTCAACTACGAGCAGTACTTC | CAIRGTGRPDFNYEQYF | NA | TRBD1 | TRBJ2-7 | TRBV10-3
TGCAGCTTGGGGCTGGGGTCAGGGGGGTCGGATACGCAGTATTTT | CSLGLGSGGSDTQYF | NA | NA | TRBJ2-3 | TRBV29-1
TGTGCCAGCAGCCAAGTACTCAGCGGGCTAGGGGGAAAACTGTTTTTT | CASSQVLSGLGGKLFF | NA | NA | TRBJ1-4 | TRBV14
TGTGCCAGCAGGCCGGGACAAGGCACCGGGGAGCTGTTTTTT | CASRPGQGTGELFF | few | NA | TRBJ2-2 | TRBV6-1
TGCAGCGTGGGAACCGACAGGGTCCTAGCTGGGACCTACGAGCAGTACTTC | CSVGTDRVLAGTYEQYF | NA | TRBD1 | TRBJ2-7 | TRBV29-1
TGCAGCGTCCTGGCCTTGGCTAGCGGTAACAATGAGCAGTTCTTC | CSVLALASGNNEQFF | NA | TRBD2 | TRBJ2-1 | TRBV29-1
TGTGCCAGCAGCTTAGGGGCTAGCAGGACCAGGGAGACCCAGTACTTC | CASSLGASRTRETQYF | NA | NA | TRBJ2-5 | TRBV7-9
TGCAGTGCTAGAGGGGGACAGGGTTTTTCTTTCTTT | CSARGGQGFSFF | NA | TRBD1 | TRBJ1-1 | TRBV20-1
TGTGCCAGCAGTGGTGTTGGCGGGGGCCTACAGAGTCATGAGCAGTTCTTC | CASSGVGGGLQSHEQFF | NA | NA | TRBJ2-1 | TRBV2
TGTGCCAGCAGTTTGGTCACTCCCGGCCCAAATGAGCAGTTCTTC | CASSLVTPGPNEQFF | NA | NA | TRBJ2-1 | TRBV12-3/TRBV12-4
TGTGCCAGCAGCCAAACCGGGACCCTATCCCAAGAGACCCAGTACTTC | CASSQTGTLSQETQYF | NA | NA | TRBJ2-5 | TRBV7-3
TGCAGTGCTAGAGATCCCGGGACTAGCGGCTCGGATACGCAGTATTTT | CSARDPGTSGSDTQYF | NA | TRBD2 | TRBJ2-3 | TRBV20-1
TGTGCCATCAGTGAAGGTCCTAGCGCAAAAGAGACCCAGTACTTC | CAISEGPSAKETQYF | NA | NA | TRBJ2-5 | TRBV10-3
TGTGCCAGCAGAGGAATACAGGGTGACACCTACAATGAGCAGTTCTTC | CASRGIQGDTYNEQFF | many | NA | TRBJ2-1 | TRBV12-3/TRBV12-4
TGCAGTGCTAGCCCCCTACTAGCGGGAAATAATGAGCAGTTCTTC | CSASPLLAGNNEQFF | NA | TRBD2 | TRBJ2-1 | TRBV20-1
TGTGCCATCAGCGAGCTCCACACCGGGGAGCTGTTTTTT | CAISELHTGELFF | NA | NA | TRBJ2-2 | TRBV10-3
TGTGCCAGCAGCCTTCGCGAGGCCTACAATGAGCAGTTCTTC | CASSLREAYNEQFF | NA | NA | TRBJ2-1 | TRBV6-1
TGTGCCAGTACGTTGTATAGCAATCAGCCCCAGCATTTT | CASTLYSNQPQHF | once | NA | TRBJ1-5 | TRBV2
TGTGCCAGCAGCCGTAGCGGGGGGGCGGCGGAGACCCAGTACTTC | CASSRSGGAAETQYF | few | TRBD2 | TRBJ2-5 | TRBV7-2
TGTGCCAGCAGCCACCCGACAGGGAGCACGAACACCGGGGAGCTGTTTTTT | CASSHPTGSTNTGELFF | NA | TRBD1 | TRBJ2-2 | TRBV9
TGTGCCAGCAGCCCCACAGGGTCCGGGGCCAACGTCCTGACTTTC | CASSPTGSGANVLTF | many | NA | TRBJ2-6 | TRBV12-3/TRBV12-4
TGTGCCAGCACCAGACTAGCGGGAGGGGGAGATACGCAGTATTTT | CASTRLAGGGDTQYF | NA | TRBD2 | TRBJ2-3 | TRBV12-3/TRBV12-4
TGTGCCATCAGGCTAGCGACTACAGATACGCAGTATTTT | CAIRLATTDTQYF | few | NA | TRBJ2-3 | TRBV10-3
TGCGCCAGCAGTGAAGGGGACAGGGGTTATTCACCCCTCCACTTT | CASSEGDRGYSPLHF | few | TRBD1 | TRBJ1-6 | TRBV10-2
TGCGCCAGCAGCTTGATCTCGGCGACCGTACCCATCTACGAGCAGTACTTC | CASSLISATVPIYEQYF | many | NA | TRBJ2-7 | TRBV5-1
TGTGCCATCAGTCAGGGTGAGACCCAGTACTTC | CAISQGETQYF | few | NA | TRBJ2-5 | TRBV10-3
TGCAGTGCTAGAGATTTTGCTAGCGGGAGTGGCCCCTACAATGAGCAGTTCTTC | CSARDFASGSGPYNEQFF | NA | TRBD2 | TRBJ2-1 | TRBV20-1